Below, one T cell receptor (beta chain) is given with its context. Antigen specificity is unknown. At one boundary the junction diverges from the germline segment, which might be a read error. This sample was included in a study of regulatory T cells in long-lasting Graves disease. The time point here: persistent/refractory GD, antithyroid drugs over 5 years with positive TRAb. RNA from PBMCs was the source of the TCR library. With EDTA tubes as the receptacles, approximately 10 milliliters of peripheral blood were drawn. Building of the TCR beta libraries involved iRepertoire HTBI primers and Arm-PCR of CDR3 regions. In the study's own analysis: Gene usage covered approximately 65 TRBV and 14 TRBJ segments. Each CDR3 protein gets one entry after TCRdb re-called the multiplex PCR reads with MiXCR. What appears here as the V and J calls and clone size reflects TCRdb's work, not the paper's. The sample carries around 450,000 distinct CDR3 sequences, roughly a fifth recorded once.

Study-wide findings and caveats: Persistent Graves' patients showed a TCR diversity that was lower than that of newly diagnosed ones.

The sequenced sample was peripheral blood mononuclear cells (PBMCs), obtained when the disease was refractory, from a patient treated with antithyroid drugs. The receptor was isolated from a female donor with Graves disease.

This CDR3 is CASSLRTRFYGQYF. The CDR3 DNA is TGTGCCAGCAGCCTTCGGACTCGCTTCTACGGGCAGTACTTC. This chain links TRBV3-1 with TRBJ2-7; tentatively, D is TRBD2 (5 bases). CDR3 length equals 14 residues. Germline CDR1 is LGHDT and CDR2 is YNNKEL (reference sequence).